This entry features one TCR beta chain sequence. Its cognate antigen has yet to be identified. No much larger clone exists at a distance of one base, and base qualities are not known. The data belong to a study of human T cells and chemical hapten exposure (dated by TCRdb to the early 2020s). Context from the whole study: For sensitization, 2% DPC in acetone was applied to a 2 cm by 2 cm area of upper inner arm skin. Around 30 alopecia patients provided blood for TCR sequencing at one to four time points (pre-sensitization, 2, 6 and 24 weeks). The mostly female patient cohort included alopecia areata with under or over 50% scalp involvement, alopecia totalis and alopecia universalis. Patch testing was done on the upper back using Finn chambers containing 0.01% DPC, and results were scored after 6 days according to International Contact Dermatitis Research Group standards. Blood samples were taken from patients before sensitization (week 0) and then at 2, 6 and about 24 weeks after DPC sensitization. Patients additionally received weekly therapeutic DPC doses to the scalp throughout the roughly 24-week study period. Peripheral blood TCR repertoire changes were tracked in vivo in alopecia patients during primary and secondary sensitization to the hapten diphenylcyclopropenone (DPC). Libraries were pooled for sequencing, and per-sample TCR yields varied mainly because of small differences in library volumes within the pool.

Library preparation was by RACE. For sequencing, a NextSeq 500 was employed. Library preparation attached unique molecular identifiers to individual cDNA molecules for quantitative, reproducible TCR counting. Both TCR alpha and TCR beta chains were sequenced from each blood RNA sample. In the original analysis: Samples had a median of around 92,000 TCRs, with a range from about 20,000 to 690,600. The Decombinator software suite was used to annotate V, J and CDR3 in the TCR reads. To make PS versus PT1 abundance plots, every sample was subsampled to the same number of TCRs (28,000). Expanded TCRs were defined as absent before sensitization and observed at least eight times at the 2-week time point. TCRdb reprocessed the public reads (quality trimming at Q25 with fastp, clone calling with MiXCR) and kept in-frame beta chains. Duplicate CDR3 protein sequences are folded into a single record with the most common DNA and genes. The V and J calls and clone size are TCRdb's, not the authors'. This sample lists about 400,000 distinct CDR3 sequences; just under 6.5% were detected once. The ten top clones hold under 7% of the sample.

The research as a whole found: After repeated subsampling, the strength of the expansion versus patch-test correlation and the threshold at which it became significant changed. Because all patients had alopecia, a presumed autoimmune disease, the immune response of the patients might differ from that of healthy individuals. The number of TCRs above 1 in 1000 frequency did not change with DPC sensitization; there was no evidence of global repertoire structure alterations. The number of PT1 expanded TCRs positively correlated with patch test score, significant at thresholds 8, 16 and 32 but not 4. Compared with pre-sensitization or healthy control sets, expanded TCRs formed significantly more large CDR3 similarity clusters, which is consistent with antigen-driven responses.

CDR1 and CDR2, looked up from the germline V gene, are SGHAT and FQNNGV. The CDR3 runs 13 amino acids, cysteine and phenylalanine included. The retained sequence is limited to the CDR3, 39 bases, with the frame set at the first base. The germline V end is reduced by 7 bases and the J end by 8 bases; junction bases left unmatched: 10. Per the publication, the time point label means: patch test 2, 6 weeks after DPC sensitization. The sample's treatment or condition label, in plain terms: therapeutic diphenylcyclopropenone sensitization with weekly scalp DPC. Blood at each patch-test visit was drawn before the patch test was applied. Patients were considered eligible if aged 18 to 70, diagnosed with alopecia and deemed suitable for DPC therapy, and patients were excluded if pregnant. Unfractionated whole blood was collected in Tempus Blood RNA tubes, and total RNA was extracted from that blood.

The sequence came from a woman aged 18-29 years with alopecia areata. Some clones in this sample may be carry-over from other donors' samples. The sequencing here drew on whole blood, taken in connection with sensitization to the hapten diphenylcyclopropenone (DPC). Recombination joined TRBV11-2 with TRBJ1-1; 7 middle bases align to TRBD1. The CDR3 region has the sequence CASNYGQATEAFF. In nucleotides, the sequence is TGTGCCAGCAATTACGGACAGGCGACAGAAGCTTTCTTT.